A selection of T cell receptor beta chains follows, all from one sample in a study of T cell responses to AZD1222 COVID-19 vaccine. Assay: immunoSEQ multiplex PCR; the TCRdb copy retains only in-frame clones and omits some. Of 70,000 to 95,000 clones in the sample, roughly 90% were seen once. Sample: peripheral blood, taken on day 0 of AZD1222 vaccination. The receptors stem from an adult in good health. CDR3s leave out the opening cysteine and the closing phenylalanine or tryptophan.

CDR3: ASSLGLSTQY
V: TRBV3-1/TRBV3-2
J: TRBJ2-3

CDR3: ASSQGQTSTDTQY
V: TRBV4-3
J: TRBJ2-3

CDR3: ASSEEIRAF
V: TRBV6-1
J: TRBJ1-1

CDR3: ASSRAPGQGNQPQH
V: TRBV7-2
J: TRBJ1-5

CDR3: ASSAQGASNTEAF
V: TRBV2
J: TRBJ1-1

CDR3: ASSSGQGGAGELF
V: TRBV5-1
J: TRBJ2-2

CDR3: ASSLEFEGGYT
V: TRBV11-3
J: TRBJ1-2

CDR3: ASRTDSDLGGYT
V: TRBV19
J: TRBJ1-2

CDR3: ASSQWGAHGYT
V: TRBV5-1
J: TRBJ1-2

CDR3: ASSLAGANEQY
V: TRBV9
J: TRBJ2-7

CDR3: AWSQGLAGHNEQF
V: TRBV30
J: TRBJ2-1

CDR3: ASSFERGQSYEQY
V: TRBV11-1
J: TRBJ2-7

CDR3: ASSPGTGGSLGEQY
V: TRBV5-1
J: TRBJ2-7

CDR3: ASSLIGGQAQETQY
V: TRBV28
J: TRBJ2-5

CDR3: ASSSQRAGNYGYT
V: TRBV19
J: TRBJ1-2

CDR3: ASDTTLRGSGANVLT
V: TRBV7-9
J: TRBJ2-6

CDR3: ASSSGSRGETQY
V: TRBV7-3
J: TRBJ2-5

CDR3: ASSERGGYGYT
V: TRBV5-1
J: TRBJ1-2

CDR3: ASSVASPGNTIY
V: TRBV9
J: TRBJ1-3

CDR3: ASSWGQGAEKLF
V: TRBV6-5
J: TRBJ1-4

CDR3: AWAILGSSTDTQY
V: TRBV30
J: TRBJ2-3

CDR3: ASSQEIFGTWASYEQY
V: TRBV3-1/TRBV3-2
J: TRBJ2-7

CDR3: ASSPRTEPYEQY
V: TRBV7-8
J: TRBJ2-7

CDR3: ASSKDSETQY
V: TRBV21-1
J: TRBJ2-5

CDR3: ASSFDRVSQPQH
V: TRBV5-6
J: TRBJ1-5

CDR3: ASSLEGQPIYEQY
V: TRBV5-1
J: TRBJ2-7

CDR3: ASSLKVTLRRETQY
V: TRBV11-3
J: TRBJ2-5

CDR3: SVRTGGYGYT
V: TRBV29-1
J: TRBJ1-2

CDR3: ASSPGRSYNEQF
V: TRBV6-6
J: TRBJ2-1

CDR3: ASSPATDQPQH
V: TRBV18
J: TRBJ1-5

CDR3: SVEGTSGNLIQY
V: TRBV29-1
J: TRBJ2-4

CDR3: ASSIGSPGDTEAF
V: TRBV19
J: TRBJ1-1

CDR3: ASSWTPSTDTQY
V: TRBV6-5
J: TRBJ2-3

CDR3: ASRESGGYGEKLF
V: TRBV2
J: TRBJ1-4

CDR3: ASSPGGGRSAYGYT
V: TRBV7-8
J: TRBJ1-2

CDR3: ASSFDPGTGNYEQY
V: TRBV7-9
J: TRBJ2-7

CDR3: ASSLGGRQKLF
V: TRBV7-8
J: TRBJ1-4

CDR3: ASSIDSNQPQH
V: TRBV5-1
J: TRBJ1-5

CDR3: ASSLEGPLH
V: TRBV12-3/TRBV12-4
J: TRBJ1-6

CDR3: ASSTGTGGLQVHGYT
V: TRBV27
J: TRBJ1-2

CDR3: ASSIMGDYGYT
V: TRBV5-1
J: TRBJ1-2

CDR3: AISEGTAYGYT
V: TRBV10-3
J: TRBJ1-2

CDR3: ASSRRMGDQPQH
V: TRBV19
J: TRBJ1-5

CDR3: ASSLASGKGNEQF
V: TRBV27
J: TRBJ2-1

CDR3: ASSTGGPYQETQY
V: TRBV19
J: TRBJ2-5

CDR3: ASSLGTGTQPQH
V: TRBV7-9
J: TRBJ1-5

CDR3: ASSLGTGTGNQPQH
V: TRBV5-1
J: TRBJ1-5

CDR3: AISESDSTDTQY
V: TRBV10-3
J: TRBJ2-3

CDR3: SVPGRTSGTYEQY
V: TRBV29-1
J: TRBJ2-7

CDR3: ASSYLGGADGEKLF
V: TRBV6-5
J: TRBJ1-4

CDR3: ASSRRRGGANEKLF
V: TRBV4-3
J: TRBJ1-4

CDR3: ASSLSGQVFEQY
V: TRBV11-3
J: TRBJ2-7

CDR3: ASSWGTSGELF
V: TRBV11-3
J: TRBJ2-2

CDR3: ASVADITNEQF
V: TRBV6-5
J: TRBJ2-1

CDR3: ASSPQGGKNTEAF
V: TRBV18
J: TRBJ1-1